The rows below give T cell receptor beta chains drawn from one sample of a study of CD8 T cells in ankylosing spondylitis. TCRdb reprocessed the 5' RACE reads via MiXCR and lists one record per CDR3 protein. The sample consists of about 52,000 distinct CDR3 sequences, about 7% of them appearing once. The sequencing sample was made of blood, either unsorted or a sorted T cell fraction (not recorded which). Every receptor here comes from a female donor with ankylosing spondylitis or in good health (not recorded which). Each CDR3 is given with its conserved first and last residue. The D gene is left open where the match is weak. Part of the rows lack a size; the others show once, few, many or a class for expanded clones.

clone_size: many; j_call: TRBJ1-1; d_call: NA; v_call: TRBV5-5; cdr3_nt: TGTGCCAGCAGCTTGGTCCTGAACACTGAAGCTTTCTTT; cdr3_aa: CASSLVLNTEAFF
clone_size: NA; j_call: TRBJ2-2; d_call: NA; v_call: TRBV7-9; cdr3_nt: TGTGCCAGCAGCTTCCAGGCAGGGTACACCGGGGAGCTGTTTTTT; cdr3_aa: CASSFQAGYTGELFF
clone_size: many; j_call: TRBJ1-1; d_call: NA; v_call: TRBV11-2; cdr3_nt: TGTGCCAGCAGCTTCGGGAGGGGCACTGAAGCTTTCTTT; cdr3_aa: CASSFGRGTEAFF
clone_size: many; j_call: TRBJ1-2; d_call: TRBD1; v_call: TRBV6-5; cdr3_nt: TGTGCCAGCAGTTACTCGACGGGACAGGGGGCCGGCTACACCTTC; cdr3_aa: CASSYSTGQGAGYTF
clone_size: many; j_call: TRBJ1-1; d_call: NA; v_call: TRBV20-1; cdr3_nt: TGCAGTACAGGAACACATAACACTGAAGCTTTCTTT; cdr3_aa: CSTGTHNTEAFF
clone_size: many; j_call: TRBJ1-1; d_call: TRBD1; v_call: TRBV29-1; cdr3_nt: TGCAGCGGGGGGGCAGGGGGCTTTGAAGCTTTCTTT; cdr3_aa: CSGGAGGFEAFF
clone_size: many; j_call: TRBJ2-1; d_call: NA; v_call: TRBV29-1; cdr3_nt: TGCAGCGTTGGGAAACCAGGGGGGAATGAGCAGTTCTTC; cdr3_aa: CSVGKPGGNEQFF
clone_size: medium-sized; j_call: TRBJ1-1; d_call: NA; v_call: TRBV20-1; cdr3_nt: TGCAGTGCTAGAGTAATCGGACAGTGGTACACTGAAGCTTTCTTT; cdr3_aa: CSARVIGQWYTEAFF
clone_size: few; j_call: TRBJ1-2; d_call: TRBD1; v_call: TRBV6-1; cdr3_nt: TGTGCCAGCAGCTGGGACAGGGGGAACTATGGCTACACCTTC; cdr3_aa: CASSWDRGNYGYTF
clone_size: many; j_call: TRBJ2-3; d_call: TRBD1; v_call: TRBV7-2; cdr3_nt: TGTGCCAGCAGTCGAACAGGGGGCCCAGATACGCAGTATTTT; cdr3_aa: CASSRTGGPDTQYF
clone_size: few; j_call: TRBJ1-5; d_call: NA; v_call: TRBV7-9; cdr3_nt: TGTGCCAGCAGCTTCCAAGAACAGCCCCAGCATTTT; cdr3_aa: CASSFQEQPQHF
clone_size: many; j_call: TRBJ2-2; d_call: NA; v_call: TRBV4-2; cdr3_nt: TGTGCCAGCAGCCAAGAACGAATAACCACCGGGGAGCTGTTTTTT; cdr3_aa: CASSQERITTGELFF
clone_size: NA; j_call: TRBJ2-6; d_call: NA; v_call: TRBV4-1; cdr3_nt: TGCGCCAGCAGCACTACATTAGGGGGAGCTGGGGCCAACGTCCTGACTTTC; cdr3_aa: CASSTTLGGAGANVLTF
clone_size: NA; j_call: TRBJ2-1; d_call: TRBD2; v_call: TRBV5-1; cdr3_nt: TGCGCCAGCAACTTGACGCAGCGGGGCCACTCCTACAATGAGCAGTTCTTC; cdr3_aa: CASNLTQRGHSYNEQFF
clone_size: many; j_call: TRBJ2-1; d_call: NA; v_call: TRBV27; cdr3_nt: TGTGCCAGCAGTTTGGGTGGGCTCTACAATGAGCAGTTCTTC; cdr3_aa: CASSLGGLYNEQFF
clone_size: many; j_call: TRBJ2-5; d_call: NA; v_call: TRBV3-1; cdr3_nt: TGTGCCAGCAGCCATGCCGGGCTGATATACCAAGAGACCCAGTACTTC; cdr3_aa: CASSHAGLIYQETQYF
clone_size: few; j_call: TRBJ2-3; d_call: TRBD1; v_call: TRBV6-1; cdr3_nt: TGTGCCAGTGAAACAGGGGAAAAGGGTACGCAGTATTTT; cdr3_aa: CASETGEKGTQYF
clone_size: many; j_call: TRBJ2-1; d_call: TRBD1; v_call: TRBV10-1; cdr3_nt: TGCGCCAGCAGTAGGGACAGTCAATACAATGAGCAGTTCTTC; cdr3_aa: CASSRDSQYNEQFF
clone_size: many; j_call: TRBJ2-2; d_call: TRBD1; v_call: TRBV5-1; cdr3_nt: TGCGCCAGCAGGCAAACAGGGGGCTGGACCGGGGAGCTGTTTTTT; cdr3_aa: CASRQTGGWTGELFF
clone_size: NA; j_call: TRBJ1-1; d_call: NA; v_call: TRBV7-2; cdr3_nt: TGTGCCAGCAGCCAACCAACGAACTTATTGGACACTGAAGCTTTCTTT; cdr3_aa: CASSQPTNLLDTEAFF
clone_size: many; j_call: TRBJ1-2; d_call: NA; v_call: TRBV5-5; cdr3_nt: TGTGCCAGCAGCTTGGAAGGGGTGGGCGGCTACACCTTC; cdr3_aa: CASSLEGVGGYTF
clone_size: many; j_call: TRBJ2-1; d_call: NA; v_call: TRBV5-6; cdr3_nt: TGTGCCAGCAGATCGCGTACTAGTTATGTCTACAATGAGCAGTTCTTC; cdr3_aa: CASRSRTSYVYNEQFF
clone_size: many; j_call: TRBJ1-4; d_call: NA; v_call: TRBV7-8; cdr3_nt: TGTGCCAGCAGCTTACAGGGAACTAAGGAAAAACTGTTTTTT; cdr3_aa: CASSLQGTKEKLFF
clone_size: many; j_call: TRBJ1-2; d_call: NA; v_call: TRBV7-6; cdr3_nt: TGTGCCAGCAGCGAAAGAATGGGTGGCTACACCTTC; cdr3_aa: CASSERMGGYTF
clone_size: many; j_call: TRBJ1-5; d_call: NA; v_call: TRBV6-1; cdr3_nt: TGTGCCAGCACCCTTGGGGGGTTTAGCAATCAGCCCCAGCATTTT; cdr3_aa: CASTLGGFSNQPQHF
clone_size: many; j_call: TRBJ2-7; d_call: NA; v_call: TRBV4-2; cdr3_nt: TGTGCCAGCAGCCTTGGATTGGAGTACGAGCAGTACTTC; cdr3_aa: CASSLGLEYEQYF
clone_size: many; j_call: TRBJ1-1; d_call: NA; v_call: TRBV5-4; cdr3_nt: TGTGCCAGCAGCTTGGCTCAGTACCAGTTGAACACTGAAGCTTTCTTT; cdr3_aa: CASSLAQYQLNTEAFF
clone_size: NA; j_call: TRBJ1-6; d_call: TRBD1; v_call: TRBV20-1; cdr3_nt: TGCAGTGCTCCCTCGACAGGGAAGGATTCACCCCTCCACTTT; cdr3_aa: CSAPSTGKDSPLHF
clone_size: NA; j_call: TRBJ2-5; d_call: NA; v_call: TRBV29-1; cdr3_nt: TGCAGCGTTGAAGCCCCCAGACAGAGGGGTAGGGAGACCCAGTACTTC; cdr3_aa: CSVEAPRQRGRETQYF
clone_size: NA; j_call: TRBJ1-1; d_call: NA; v_call: TRBV30; cdr3_nt: TGTGCCTGGAATCTACTGAACACTGAAGCTTTCTTT; cdr3_aa: CAWNLLNTEAFF
clone_size: many; j_call: TRBJ2-1; d_call: NA; v_call: TRBV5-1; cdr3_nt: TGCGCCAGCAGCTTGGGATCGGGGAATGAGCAGTTCTTC; cdr3_aa: CASSLGSGNEQFF
clone_size: many; j_call: TRBJ1-5; d_call: NA; v_call: TRBV20-1; cdr3_nt: TGCAGTGCTAGTAGTACAGCTAATCAGCCCCAGCATTTT; cdr3_aa: CSASSTANQPQHF
clone_size: many; j_call: TRBJ1-1; d_call: TRBD1; v_call: TRBV6-5; cdr3_nt: TGTGCCAGCAGTCACGGACAGGGGGCGCGGAACACTGAAGCTTTCTTT; cdr3_aa: CASSHGQGARNTEAFF
clone_size: few; j_call: TRBJ1-5; d_call: NA; v_call: TRBV5-5; cdr3_nt: TGTGCCAGCAGCTCCGGACAGCTTCGCAATCAGCCCCAGCATTTT; cdr3_aa: CASSSGQLRNQPQHF
clone_size: many; j_call: TRBJ1-2; d_call: NA; v_call: TRBV2; cdr3_nt: TGTGCCAGCAGGGCTCGGGCCGGGGAGTACTATGGCTACACCTTC; cdr3_aa: CASRARAGEYYGYTF
clone_size: many; j_call: TRBJ1-1; d_call: NA; v_call: TRBV10-3; cdr3_nt: TGTGCCACCAGAGAGGGCCGAGAAGCTTTCTTT; cdr3_aa: CATREGREAFF
clone_size: few; j_call: TRBJ2-1; d_call: TRBD1; v_call: TRBV5-1; cdr3_nt: TGCGCCAGCAGCGCGGCGGACAGGGGCTATGAGCAGTTCTTC; cdr3_aa: CASSAADRGYEQFF